This T cell receptor beta chain is from a study of siplizumab effects on memory and regulatory T cells. Regarding the study as a whole: Memory cells seemed less diverse than naive T cells, which also seemed major contributors to the alloresponse.

Concerning this clone: The antigen is unknown. The germline gene is not matched at one end of the junction; a read error may be the cause.

Using immunoSEQ multiplex PCR, the repertoire was profiled, and TCRdb retains in-frame clones only, with some absent. The sample consists of around 100,000 clones, 93% of them appearing once. The sample consisted of Tregs sorted from blood. This sequence originates from a human donor in good health.

The CDR3 reads CASTLRGRTLYGYTF. The CDR3 bases are TGTGCCAGCACTTTAAGGGGGAGGACCCTCTATGGCTACACCTTC. The chain joins TRBV28 to TRBJ1-2, with TRBD1 as a possible D gene (6 bases). Germline CDR1 is MDHEN and CDR2 is SYDVKM. This CDR3 spans 15 amino acids.